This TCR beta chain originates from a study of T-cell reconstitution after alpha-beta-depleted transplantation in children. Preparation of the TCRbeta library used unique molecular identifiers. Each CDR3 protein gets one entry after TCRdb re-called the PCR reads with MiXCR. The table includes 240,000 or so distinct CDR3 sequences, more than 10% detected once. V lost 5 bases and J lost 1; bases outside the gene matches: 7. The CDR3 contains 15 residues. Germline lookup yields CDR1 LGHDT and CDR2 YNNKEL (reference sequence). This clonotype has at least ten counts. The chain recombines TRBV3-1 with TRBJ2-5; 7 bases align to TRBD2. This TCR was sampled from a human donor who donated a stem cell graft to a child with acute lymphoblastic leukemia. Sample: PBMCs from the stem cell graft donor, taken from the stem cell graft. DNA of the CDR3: TGTGCCAGCAGCAGTCCTAGCGGCCGCCAAGAGACCCAGTACTTC. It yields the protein CASSSPSGRQETQYF.